Each of the 2 T cell receptor beta chains below was sequenced from the same sample in a study of post-analysis software for immune sequencing data. Overall study findings and caveats: TRBV segments more frequent in patients than in controls numbered five and included TRBV5-6, TRBV5-1 and TRBV20-1.

Their recognized antigens are unknown. Built from TCR beta cDNA, the libraries had unique molecular identifiers in them. TCRdb fed the PCR reads into MiXCR, producing one record per CDR3 protein. Among about 200,000 distinct CDR3 sequences, approximately 29% were seen once, and the ten largest hold 3.4%. What was sequenced was blood. The receptors were gathered from a girl younger than 18 with multiple sclerosis.

The sample holds one count of this clonotype. The V and J genes are TRBV5-1 and TRBJ1-1; D possibly corresponds to TRBD1 (5 bases). V lost 4 bases and J lost 2, with 12 bases in between. CDR3 length: 14 residues. The germline V gene encodes CDR1 SGHRS and CDR2 YFSETQ. CDR3 in amino acids: CASSESGGNTEAFF. CDR3 DNA sequence: TGCGCCAGCAGCGAGAGCGGGGGTAACACTGAAGCTTTCTTT.

This chain joins TRBV7-9 and TRBJ1-1; no definite D call. The CDR3 has 14 amino acids. Germline V gene data show CDR1 as SEHNR and CDR2 as FQNEAQ (reference sequence). V was clipped by 2 bases and J by 0 bases, with 7 bases between them. CDR3 amino acids: CASSLMQLNTEAFF. In DNA, the CDR3 is TGTGCCAGCAGCTTAATGCAGCTGAACACTGAAGCTTTCTTT.